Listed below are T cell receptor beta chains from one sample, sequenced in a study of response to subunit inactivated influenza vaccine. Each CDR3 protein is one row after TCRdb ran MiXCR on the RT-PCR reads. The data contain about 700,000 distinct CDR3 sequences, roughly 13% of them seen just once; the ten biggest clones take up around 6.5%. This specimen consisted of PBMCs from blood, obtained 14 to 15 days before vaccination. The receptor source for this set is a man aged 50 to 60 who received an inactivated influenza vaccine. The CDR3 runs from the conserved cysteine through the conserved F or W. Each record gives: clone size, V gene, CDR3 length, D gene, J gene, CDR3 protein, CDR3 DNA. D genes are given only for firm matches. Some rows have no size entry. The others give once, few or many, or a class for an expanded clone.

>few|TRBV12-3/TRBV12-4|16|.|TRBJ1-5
CASSSGPQGYNQPQHF
TGTGCCAGCAGTTCGGGACCCCAGGGCTACAATCAGCCCCAGCATTTT
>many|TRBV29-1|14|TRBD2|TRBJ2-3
CSVVAGGYSDTQYF
TGCAGCGTTGTTGCGGGAGGGTATTCAGATACGCAGTATTTT
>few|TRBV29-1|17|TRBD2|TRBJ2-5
CSVEFVAGGVLQETQYF
TGCAGCGTTGAGTTTGTAGCGGGGGGCGTTCTTCAAGAGACCCAGTACTTC
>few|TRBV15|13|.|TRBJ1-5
CATSRDGAQPQHF
TGTGCCACCAGCAGAGATGGAGCCCAGCCCCAGCATTTT
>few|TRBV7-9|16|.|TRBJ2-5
CASSPQLFVYQETQYF
TGTGCCAGCAGCCCCCAGTTGTTTGTGTACCAAGAGACCCAGTACTTC
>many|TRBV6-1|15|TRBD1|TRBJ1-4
CASSRRQGYGEKLFF
TGTGCCAGCAGTCGCCGACAGGGTTATGGTGAAAAACTGTTTTTT
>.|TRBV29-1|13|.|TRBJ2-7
CSAEGGGAGEQYF
TGCAGCGCCGAAGGGGGGGGGGCCGGCGAGCAGTACTTC
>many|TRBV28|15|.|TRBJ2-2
CASSLLTLNTGELFF
TGTGCCAGCAGTTTACTTACACTAAACACCGGGGAGCTGTTTTTT
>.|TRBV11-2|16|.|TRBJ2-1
CASRSVWRQGENEQFF
TGTGCCAGCAGAAGCGTCTGGAGGCAGGGTGAAAATGAGCAGTTCTTC
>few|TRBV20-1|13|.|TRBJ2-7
CSAARVNSYEQYF
TGCAGTGCCGCGAGGGTAAACTCCTACGAGCAGTACTTC
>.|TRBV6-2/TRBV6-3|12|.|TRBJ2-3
CASRRGGEPQYF
TGTGCCAGCAGGAGAGGCGGGGAGCCTCAGTATTTT
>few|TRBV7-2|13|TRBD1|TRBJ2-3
CASRPQGGTGREF
TGTGCCAGCAGACCGCAGGGGGGGACAGGGAGGGAATTT
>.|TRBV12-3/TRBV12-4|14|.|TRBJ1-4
CASSPYSDREKLFF
TGTGCCAGCAGTCCGTACTCAGATCGGGAAAAACTGTTTTTT
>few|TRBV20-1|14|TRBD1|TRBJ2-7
CSARGGTGFYEQYF
TGCAGTGCTAGAGGGGGGACAGGGTTCTACGAGCAGTACTTC
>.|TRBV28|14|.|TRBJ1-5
CATTDYHSNQPQHF
TGTGCCACCACAGATTACCATAGCAATCAGCCCCAGCATTTT
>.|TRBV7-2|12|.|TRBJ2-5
CASSSLVGSQYF
TGTGCCAGCAGCTCCTTAGTGGGGTCCCAGTACTTC
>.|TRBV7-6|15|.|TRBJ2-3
CASSWGLASTDTQYF
TGTGCCAGCAGCTGGGGACTCGCTAGCACAGATACGCAGTATTTT
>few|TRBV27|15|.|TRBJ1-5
CASRPQGDRFQPQHF
TGTGCCAGCAGGCCACAGGGTGATAGATTTCAGCCCCAGCATTTT
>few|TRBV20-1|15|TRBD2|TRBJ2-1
CSAPNVLAAYNEQFF
TGCAGTGCACCGAATGTCCTAGCGGCCTACAATGAGCAGTTCTTC
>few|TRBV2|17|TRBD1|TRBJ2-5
CASSPHGQEWYQETQYF
TGTGCCAGCAGTCCACATGGACAGGAATGGTACCAAGAGACCCAGTACTTC
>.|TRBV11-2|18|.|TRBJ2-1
CASSLGPGGLLSYNEQFF
TGTGCCAGCAGCTTAGGACCCGGGGGCCTCTTATCCTACAATGAGCAGTTCTTC
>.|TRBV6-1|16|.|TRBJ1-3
CASRPYTQSSGNTIYF
TGTGCCAGCAGACCCTATACGCAGTCCTCTGGAAACACCATATATTTT
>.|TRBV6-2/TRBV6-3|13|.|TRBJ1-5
CASSYGRNQPQHF
TGTGCCAGCAGTTACGGACGGAATCAGCCCCAGCATTTT
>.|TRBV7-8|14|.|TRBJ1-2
CASSGNRVPFGYTF
TGTGCCAGCAGCGGAAACAGGGTTCCGTTCGGCTACACCTTC
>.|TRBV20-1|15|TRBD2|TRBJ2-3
CSATLAGTFTDTQYF
TGCAGTGCTACGTTAGCGGGAACCTTCACAGATACGCAGTATTTT
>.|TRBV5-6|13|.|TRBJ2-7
CASSRLRDYEQYF
TGTGCCAGCAGCCGACTCAGGGACTACGAGCAGTACTTC
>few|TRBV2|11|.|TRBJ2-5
CASSDFETQYF
TGTGCCAGCAGTGATTTTGAGACCCAGTACTTC
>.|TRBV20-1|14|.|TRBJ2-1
CSAIGLLTYNEQFF
TGCAGTGCTATTGGTCTGCTTACCTACAATGAGCAGTTCTTC
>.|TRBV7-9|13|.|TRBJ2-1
CASSFDRHNEQFF
TGTGCCAGCAGCTTCGACAGACACAATGAGCAGTTCTTC
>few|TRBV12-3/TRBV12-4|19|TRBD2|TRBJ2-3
CASSLALAGGPSRTDTQYF
TGTGCCAGCAGTTTAGCGCTAGCGGGGGGGCCTTCCCGCACAGATACGCAGTATTTT
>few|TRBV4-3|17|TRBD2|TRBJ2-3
CASSQGGSGGAGDTQYF
TGCGCCAGCAGCCAAGGTGGTAGCGGGGGGGCGGGAGATACGCAGTATTTT
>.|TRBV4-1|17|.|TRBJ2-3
CASSQDQRTASTDTQYF
TGCGCCAGCAGCCAAGATCAGCGGACAGCTAGCACAGATACGCAGTATTTT
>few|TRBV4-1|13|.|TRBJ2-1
CASSQIRENEQFF
TGCGCCAGCAGCCAAATCCGGGAAAATGAGCAGTTCTTC
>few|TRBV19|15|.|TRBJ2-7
CASSASPLPSYEQYF
TGTGCCAGTAGTGCCTCCCCTCTCCCATCCTACGAGCAGTACTTC
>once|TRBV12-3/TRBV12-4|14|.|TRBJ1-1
CASTSQVLNTEAFF
TGTGCCAGCACCTCACAGGTATTGAACACTGAAGCTTTCTTT
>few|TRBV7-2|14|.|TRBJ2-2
CASSSSRVAGELFF
TGTGCCAGCAGCTCCAGCAGGGTGGCCGGGGAGCTGTTTTTT
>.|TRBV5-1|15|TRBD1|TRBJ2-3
CASRTGTGYTDTQYF
TGCGCCAGCCGAACCGGGACAGGCTACACAGATACGCAGTATTTT
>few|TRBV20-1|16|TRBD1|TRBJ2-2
CSARNPGQGSTGELFF
TGCAGTGCTAGGAATCCGGGACAGGGATCCACCGGGGAGCTGTTTTTT
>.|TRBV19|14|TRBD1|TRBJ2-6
CASGTVSGANVLTF
TGTGCCAGCGGGACAGTCTCTGGGGCCAACGTCCTGACTTTC
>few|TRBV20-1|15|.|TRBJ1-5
CSARDYGLSNQPQHF
TGCAGTGCTAGAGATTACGGGCTGAGCAATCAGCCCCAGCATTTT
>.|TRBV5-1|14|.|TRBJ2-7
CASSFWTVPYEQYF
TGCGCCAGCAGCTTTTGGACCGTGCCCTACGAGCAGTACTTC
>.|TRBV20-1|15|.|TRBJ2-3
CSARLDRQLTDTQYF
TGCAGTGCTAGGCTCGACAGGCAACTCACAGATACGCAGTATTTT
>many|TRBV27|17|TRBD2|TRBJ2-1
CASSSDSGASGYNEQFF
TGTGCCAGCAGTTCCGATTCGGGCGCTAGCGGCTACAATGAGCAGTTCTTC
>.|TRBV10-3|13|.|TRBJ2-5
CAISRNTGETQYF
TGTGCCATCAGTCGGAACACCGGAGAGACCCAGTACTTC
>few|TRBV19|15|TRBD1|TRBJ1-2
CASSYLRDRLSGYTF
TGTGCCAGTAGTTACCTCCGGGACAGGCTTTCTGGCTACACCTTC
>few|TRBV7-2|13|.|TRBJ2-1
CASSLGRRGRQFF
TGTGCCAGCAGCCTGGGGAGGCGGGGTCGGCAGTTCTTC
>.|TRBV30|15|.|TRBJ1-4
CAWSPPDSLNEKLFF
TGTGCCTGGAGTCCCCCCGACAGCCTTAATGAAAAACTGTTTTTT
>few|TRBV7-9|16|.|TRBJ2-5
CASSLGSGAIQETQYF
TGTGCCAGCAGCTTAGGTTCGGGGGCGATCCAAGAGACCCAGTACTTC
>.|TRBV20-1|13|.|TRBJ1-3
CSARIGLGNTIYF
TGCAGTGCTAGGATAGGGCTGGGAAACACCATATATTTT